This entry concerns a single TCR beta chain. Antigen: not known. These data come from a study of untreated major depressive disorder. Overall study findings and caveats: Each subject's top five TRBV05-01 clones were all private. Sequencing comparisons covered only three preselected Vbeta families.

Sequencing was performed with immunoSEQ multiplex PCR; in TCRdb, only in-frame clones are kept and a portion is missing. The sample yields 20,000 to 25,000 clones, over 85% seen once. Per germline, CDR1 SGHDT and CDR2 YYEEEE. Trimming pared 0 bases from V and 2 bases from J, leaving 8 bases between. The CDR3 consists of 14 residues. Every participant had European ancestry. From thawed PBMCs, CD4+ T cells were purified by negative selection. The chain carries TRBV5-6 and TRBJ1-2; D might be TRBD1 (6 bases). Sequences were obtained from CD4+ T cells from PBMCs. The sequence was collected from a man between 25 and 39 years old in good health. The CDR3 here is CASSLDRANYGYTF. In nucleotides, the CDR3 is TGTGCCAGCAGCTTGGACAGGGCAAACTATGGCTACACCTTC.